This T cell receptor (beta chain) was found in a study of blood T cell repertoires in COVID-19 (dated by TCRdb to the early 2020s). Background for the entire study: Samples from collaborators originated in the United States, Italy and Spain and spanned both the acute and convalescent phases of COVID-19. Sample metadata almost always included a de-identified subject ID, COVID-19 status, age in years and sex. Where available, HLA class I and class II types were taken from metadata supplied by the sample provider and were not determined by assay-based typing. The repertoires were released in a freely available public database meant as a resource for research on the immune response to SARS-CoV-2. The samples were drawn from two sources: the first 160 participants of the ongoing ImmuneRACE study, and 1,200 or so subjects contributed by 6 global collaborators. The material from the prospective study consisted of cDNA or gDNA derived from T cells, B-cell-depleted T cells, or PBMCs. The dataset comprised deeply sampled blood TCRbeta repertoires from subjects exposed to, actively infected with, or recovered from COVID-19. Findings and caveats that apply to the study as a whole: The amount of clinical and demographic metadata varied by source and participant and was provided uncurated.

Each collaborating institution followed its own protocols to collect whole blood in K2EDTA tubes. For TCRbeta analysis, collaborator samples were shipped as frozen whole blood, as isolated PBMCs, or as DNA extracted from either sample type. TCRbeta CDR3 regions were amplified from genomic DNA using the immunoSEQ Assay, a bias-controlled multiplex PCR. In the authors' own workflow: The number of nucleated cells in each sample was estimated from the amplification of reference gene primers within the assay. To quantify the absolute abundance of each unique TCRbeta CDR3 rearrangement, sequence reads were collapsed and filtered. For each sample, productive Simpson clonality was calculated as the square root of Simpson's diversity index across productive rearrangements. TCRdb's version of the immuneACCESS table is confined to in-frame rearrangements and falls short of the full clone set. An unresolved V gene accounts for under half of the shortfall where checked; the remainder is of unknown origin. Clonal size and the V and J genes are those of that table, whereas D and trimming came from the DNA. Across this sample there are tens of thousands of clones, with around 90% seen only once. 15% to 20% of the sample goes to the ten largest clones.

The CDR3 sequence holds 15 residues, the cysteine and phenylalanine included. Kept here is only the CDR3 DNA, which spans 45 bases and is read in frame from base 1. Reading the germline V gene gives CDR1 MDHEN and CDR2 SYDVKM. V loses 6 bases at its end and J loses 5 bases; junction bases beyond the gene matches: 12. A word on this clone: Its antigen specificity is not known. Base qualities are not provided; no much larger clone lies one nucleotide away.

Sequencing was carried out using peripheral blood. The chain was built from TRBV28 and TRBJ1-1; 7 junctional bases match TRBD1. The sequence came from a man at least 80 years old with acute or convalescent COVID-19. The CDR3 is CASSYFGGQLTEAFF. The DNA is TGTGCCAGCAGCTATTTTGGGGGACAGCTTACTGAAGCTTTCTTT.